The subject of this entry is one T cell receptor beta chain. Trimming took off 1 base at V and 1 base at J, with 11 bases between the two ends. The CDR3 has 15 amino acids. This sample is drawn from a study of blood T cell repertoires in COVID-19. Looking at the study overall: PBMCs, B-cell-depleted T cells, or T cells were the source of the cDNA or gDNA that made up the material.

In the source study's methods: Scientists estimated how many nucleated cells there were by amplifying reference gene primers. Clones were read by immunoSEQ multiplex PCR, and TCRdb kept only the in-frame ones, dropping some. V, J and clone size derive from that table, while D and trimming were established from the DNA sequence. The sample shows 250,000 to 350,000 clones, around 82% of them seen only once. The TCR comes from a woman between 50 and 59 years old with acute or convalescent COVID-19. This sequence joins TRBV23-1 and TRBJ2-7, with TRBD2 as a possible D gene (6 bases). TRBV23-1 belongs to the ORF category, with a function that is uncertain. Material for sequencing was peripheral blood. This CDR3 is CASSQLIAESYEQYF. The CDR3 DNA follows: TGCGCCAGCAGTCAATTAATAGCGGAATCCTACGAGCAGTACTTC.